A single sample is the source of the 25 T cell receptor beta chains below, sequenced in a study of response to subunit inactivated influenza vaccine. TCRdb independently ran MiXCR on the RT-PCR reads; one entry per CDR3 protein. This table holds about 620,000 distinct CDR3 sequences, 10% to 12% found once. These sequences were also reported in another study, on T cells expressing NK-cell markers. That source reports: Synthesis of TCR beta cDNA relied on 5'RACE template switching carrying UMIs.

The sample in question was PBMCs from blood, obtained on the day of vaccination. These TCRs come from a man aged 50-59 years who received an inactivated influenza vaccine.

Many counts were recorded for this clonotype. The chain links TRBV5-5 to TRBJ1-6, with a possible D match to TRBD1 (5 bases). This CDR3 region has 14 residues. CDR1 and CDR2 from the germline V gene are SGHKS and YYEKEE (reference sequence). V shed 3 bases and J shed 5 bases, with 9 bases lying between them. The CDR3 DNA sequence: TGTGCCAGCAGCTGGTGGGGGAATAATTCACCCCTCCACTTT. Translating gives CASSWWGNNSPLHF.

This clonotype turned up a few times. V gene TRBV6-2 or TRBV6-3 combines with J gene TRBJ2-3, with 7 nucleotides matching TRBD1. J was trimmed by 1 base and V by 8 bases; bases with no gene match: 6. This CDR3 spans 14 amino acids. Germline CDR1 is MNHEY and CDR2 is SVGEGT. This CDR3 is CASAPGQRTDTQYF. The CDR3 nucleotides are TGTGCCAGCGCACCGGGACAGCGCACAGATACGCAGTATTTT.

This clonotype was detected a few times. The chain combines TRBV6-2 or TRBV6-3 with TRBJ2-1; a weak D match, TRBD1 (6 bases). Deletions cut 6 bases from V and 1 base from J, with 10 bases between. Germline V gene lookup returns CDR1 MNHEY and CDR2 SVGEGT. The CDR3 has 14 residues. The CDR3 loop is CASRTGLSYNEQFF. The CDR3 nucleotides read TGTGCCAGCAGAACAGGGCTATCCTACAATGAGCAGTTCTTC.

The genes are TRBV21-1 and TRBJ1-1; the table's TRBD1 call for D was not verified on the DNA. TRBV21-1 is a pseudogene segment. The CDR3 length is 15 residues. The DNA of the CDR3 is TGTGCCAGCAGCATTACTCAGGGAATTATTGGATCAGCTTTCTTT. Translated: CASSITQGIIGSAFF.

The chain carries TRBV20-1 and TRBJ2-7; 13 bases are a match to TRBD2. With 6 bases clipped from V and 0 bases from J, the junction kept 14 bases outside the gene matches. The CDR3 extends over 18 amino acids. Germline V gene sequence: CDR1 DFQATT, CDR2 SNEGSKA (reference sequence). The CDR3 DNA reads TGCAGTGCCCGAGGTGGGACTAGCGGGGCCGTAAACTCCTACGAGCAGTACTTC. As protein: CSARGGTSGAVNSYEQYF.

The chain is built from TRBV7-2 and TRBJ2-3, with 8 bases identical to TRBD2. CDR3 length: 16 residues. The germline CDR1 and CDR2 sequences are SGHTA and FQGNSA. The V segment lost 6 bases and the J segment 2 bases; nucleotides outside the gene matches: 10. CDR3 bases: TGTGCCAGCAGTCTTAGTGGCGGGGGGAACACAGATACGCAGTATTTT. Translation gives CASSLSGGGNTDTQYF.

The chain carries TRBV7-2 and TRBJ2-1, with D perhaps TRBD2 (6 bases). The germline V and J ends were trimmed by 1 base and 10 bases, with 14 bases remaining between them. This CDR3 is 14 amino acids long. In germline, CDR1 is SGHTA, CDR2 FQGNSA. The CDR3: CASSLGFGGNEQFF. The CDR3 DNA sequence: TGTGCCAGCAGCTTAGGTTTCGGGGGTAACGAGCAGTTCTTC. Based on the CDR3 plus reference TRBV7-2 and TRBJ2-1, the full variable domain is GAGVSQSPSNKVTEKGKDVELRCDPISGHTALYWYRQSLGQGLEFLIYFQGNSAPDKSGLPSDRFSAERTGGSVSTLTIQRTQQEDSAVYLCASSLGFGGNEQFFGPGTRLTVL.

V usage is TRBV29-1 and J usage is TRBJ1-1, with 8 bases aligning to TRBD1. This CDR3 is 16 amino acids long. Germline V gives CDR1 SQVTM, CDR2 ANQGSEA. V was pared by 5 bases and J by 1 base, with 12 bases of the junction left unmatched. The CDR3 loop reads CSVFDRGIRRNTEAFF. CDR3 bases: TGCAGCGTTTTTGACAGGGGCATACGAAGGAACACTGAAGCTTTCTTT.

This clonotype has a handful of counts. The chain is built from TRBV25-1 and TRBJ1-4; D is ambiguous. Looked up from germline, CDR1 is MGHDK and CDR2 is SYGVNS. Trimming stripped 4 bases from V and 0 bases from J, with 9 bases between. CDR3 length: 15 amino acids. CDR3 in amino acids: CASSGGGATNEKLFF. The CDR3 region has the DNA TGTGCCAGCAGTGGTGGTGGTGCAACTAATGAAAAACTGTTTTTT.

This clonotype was recorded a few times. The chain is built from TRBV4-3 and TRBJ2-7, with 10 bases matching TRBD2. CDR3 length: 16 amino acids. Germline CDR1 and CDR2: LGHNA and YSLEER. J was trimmed by 4 bases and V by 0 bases; bases with no gene match: 6. In DNA form, the CDR3 reads TGCGCCAGCAGCCAAGAGTTAGCGGGGGGAAATTACGAGCAGTACTTC. Translated: CASSQELAGGNYEQYF.

The chain recombines TRBV3-1 with TRBJ2-3, with TRBD2 matching over 10 bases. CDR1 is LGHDT, CDR2 YNNKEL, per germline (reference sequence). The V and J ends lost 0 bases and 7 bases, in that order; junction bases with no gene match: 19. The CDR3 length is 20 residues. This CDR3 reads CASSQEGRPGLAIGGNTQYF. The CDR3 DNA reads TGTGCCAGCAGCCAAGAGGGTAGGCCGGGACTAGCGATCGGAGGGAATACGCAGTATTTT.

This clonotype was observed many times. The chain links TRBV12-3 or TRBV12-4 to TRBJ2-5; maybe TRBD2 (6 bases). There are 15 residues in the CDR3. V was clipped by 2 bases and J by 3 bases, with 13 bases between them. CDR3 residues: CASSLRDFTKETQYF. For the CDR3, the DNA is TGTGCCAGCAGTTTACGGGACTTTACAAAAGAGACCCAGTACTTC.

This clonotype was seen many times. The chain employs TRBV7-2 and TRBJ2-5, with D maybe TRBD1 (6 bases). The V and J ends lost 5 bases and 3 bases respectively, with 13 bases between them. The CDR3 runs 14 residues. Germline CDR1 and CDR2: SGHTA and FQGNSA. CDR3 sequence: CASSGGPVKETQYF. For the CDR3, the DNA is TGTGCCAGCAGCGGGGGCCCGGTTAAAGAGACCCAGTACTTC.

The V and J genes are TRBV12-3 or TRBV12-4 and TRBJ2-3; TRBD2 agrees at 13 bases. The CDR3 has 15 residues. The J segment lost 8 bases and the V segment lost 6 bases, leaving 8 bases of the junction unmatched. The CDR3 DNA reads TGTGCCAGCAGCCCCACTAGCGGGGGGGCCGTTACGCAGTATTTT. This sequence encodes CASSPTSGGAVTQYF.

This clonotype showed up just a few times. This rearrangement joins TRBV6-1 to TRBJ2-5; 7 nucleotides align to TRBD1. Per germline, CDR1 MNHNS and CDR2 SASEGT. The length of the CDR3 is 14 residues. With 6 bases clipped from V and 1 base from J, the junction kept 5 bases outside the gene matches. The CDR3 coding sequence is TGTGCCAGCAGACCGGGACAGCTCCAAGAGACCCAGTACTTC. It specifies CASRPGQLQETQYF.

V gene TRBV20-1 combines with J gene TRBJ2-7; 11 positions agree with TRBD2. CDR1 is DFQATT, CDR2 SNEGSKA, per germline (reference sequence). The CDR3 loop spans 15 amino acids. The V gene end was trimmed by 0 bases and the J gene end by 4 bases; junction bases not matched to a gene: 5. For the CDR3, the DNA is TGCAGTGCTAGAGACGTCGGGACTAGCGGTTACGAGCAGTACTTC. Amino acids: CSARDVGTSGYEQYF.

This clonotype turned up a few times. The gene calls are TRBV4-2 and TRBJ2-2; 10 bases line up with TRBD1. Germline V gene data show CDR1 as LGHNA and CDR2 as YNFKEQ. The trim removed 6 bases at V and 3 bases at J, leaving 4 bases unmatched. The CDR3 has 15 amino acids. The CDR3 region has the DNA TGTGCCAGCAGTCACGGGACAGGGGACACCGGGGAGCTGTTTTTT. This translates into CASSHGTGDTGELFF.

This clonotype was counted a few times. The V call is TRBV12-3 or TRBV12-4, the J call TRBJ2-7; D gene uncertain. V was trimmed by 5 bases and J by 3 bases, leaving 11 bases between them. CDR3 length: 13 residues. The CDR3 DNA sequence: TGTGCCAGCAGTCTACTGGGCATCTACGAGCAGTACTTC. Encoded protein: CASSLLGIYEQYF.

This clonotype was detected a few times. The chain uses TRBV12-3 or TRBV12-4 and TRBJ1-2, with D possibly TRBD1 on 6 matching bases. V lost 2 bases, J lost 8 bases, and 12 bases lay in between. This CDR3 is 13 amino acids long. The CDR3 region has the DNA TGTGCCAGCAGTTTATACATCGGGGGCGGCTACACCTTC. It encodes CASSLYIGGGYTF.

This clonotype was observed at least ten times. The chain has TRBV12-3 or TRBV12-4 and TRBJ2-1, with 13 bases fitting TRBD2. CDR3 length equals 17 residues. The ends lost 2 bases at V and 6 bases at J; junction bases unmatched: 7. The CDR3, as DNA: TGTGCCAGCAGTTTATACATCACTAGCGGGAGGGTCAATGAGCAGTTCTTC. This translates into CASSLYITSGRVNEQFF.

This clonotype was counted a few times. The chain has TRBV12-3 or TRBV12-4 and TRBJ2-7; 11 bases match TRBD2. With 6 bases clipped from V and 2 bases from J, the junction kept 3 bases outside the gene matches. CDR3 size: 14 residues. This CDR3 is CASRTSGKTYEQYF. The CDR3 nucleotides read TGTGCCAGCAGGACTAGCGGGAAAACCTACGAGCAGTACTTC.

This clonotype has only a few counts. The chain carries TRBV29-1 and TRBJ2-3; 13 positions agree with TRBD2. The V gene end was trimmed by 8 bases and the J gene end by 4 bases; junction bases not matched to a gene: 9. Looked up from germline, CDR1 is SQVTM and CDR2 is ANQGSEA. The CDR3 loop spans 15 amino acids. This CDR3 is CSYQRTSGSPDTQYF. The CDR3 DNA sequence: TGCAGCTACCAACGGACTAGCGGGAGCCCAGATACGCAGTATTTT.

As concerns this clonotype: The missing conserved phenylalanine or tryptophan at the end of this CDR3 makes a read error likely. This CDR3 is CASSLRGNTIYL. The CDR3 DNA reads as TGTGCCAGCAGCCTGAGGGGAAACACCATATATCTT. V and J are TRBV3-1 and TRBJ1-3; no reliable D call. CDR3 length: 12 residues. Germline assignment: CDR1 LGHDT and CDR2 YNNKEL (reference sequence). V lost 4 bases and J 4 bases, leaving 5 bases between the germline ends.

This clonotype has more than one count but fewer than ten. The gene calls are TRBV12-3 or TRBV12-4 and TRBJ1-2; 10 bases fit TRBD1. Trimming cost V 6 bases and J 1 base; bases outside gene matches: 8. CDR3 length: 16 amino acids. DNA for the CDR3: TGTGCCAGCAGCCCGGGACAGGGGCGTCATAACTATGGCTACACCTTC. It codes for CASSPGQGRHNYGYTF.

This clonotype was counted between two and nine times. The rearrangement uses TRBV4-2 and TRBJ1-3, with TRBD1 as a possible D gene (5 bases). The CDR3 loop spans 15 amino acids. The ends were cut back, 1 base at V and 2 bases at J, with 9 bases in the middle. Germline V gives CDR1 LGHNA, CDR2 YNFKEQ. This CDR3 reads CASSQVGGTGNTIYF. The CDR3 DNA is TGTGCCAGCAGCCAAGTGGGGGGGACTGGAAACACCATATATTTT.